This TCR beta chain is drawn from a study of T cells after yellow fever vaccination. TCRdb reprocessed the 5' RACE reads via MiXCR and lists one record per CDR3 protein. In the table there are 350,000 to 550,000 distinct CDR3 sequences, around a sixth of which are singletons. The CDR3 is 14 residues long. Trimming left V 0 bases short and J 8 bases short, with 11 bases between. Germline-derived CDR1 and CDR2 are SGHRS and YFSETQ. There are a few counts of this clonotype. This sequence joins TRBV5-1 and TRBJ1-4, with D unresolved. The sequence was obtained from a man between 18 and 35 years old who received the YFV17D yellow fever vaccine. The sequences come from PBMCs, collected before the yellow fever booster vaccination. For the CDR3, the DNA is TGCGCCAGCAGCTTGGAAGGGCCCGGGGAAAAACTGTTTTTT. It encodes CASSLEGPGEKLFF.